The rows below give T cell receptor beta chains drawn from one sample of a study of blood T cell repertoires in COVID-19. TCRdb's copy holds only in-frame clones and misses some; the assay was immunoSEQ multiplex PCR. The sample records under 200,000 clones, around nine tenths being singletons. The sequenced sample consisted of peripheral blood. The receptors originated from a middle-aged man with active or convalescent COVID-19. Each CDR3 is given with its conserved first and last residue. D genes are given only for firm matches. Rows give clone size only sometimes, using once, few, many, or a class for an expanded clone.

size | J | D | V | CDR3 | DNA
NA | TRBJ1-3 | TRBD1 | TRBV19 | CASSLTGQGYGNTIYF | TGTGCCAGTAGCCTTACGGGACAGGGTTACGGAAACACCATATATTTT
NA | TRBJ1-5 | NA | TRBV24-1 | CATEAPNQPQHF | TGTGCCACCGAGGCCCCCAATCAGCCCCAGCATTTT
NA | TRBJ1-2 | TRBD1 | TRBV7-2 | CASSPSGGGSYGYTF | TGTGCCAGCAGCCCATCAGGGGGCGGTAGCTATGGCTACACCTTC
NA | TRBJ2-5 | TRBD2 | TRBV2 | CASSTGTSGAQETQYF | TGTGCCAGCAGCACCGGGACTAGCGGGGCGCAAGAGACCCAGTACTTC
NA | TRBJ2-1 | TRBD2 | TRBV19 | CASSIVLAGVEQFF | TGTGCCAGTAGTATAGTTCTAGCGGGAGTTGAGCAGTTCTTC
NA | TRBJ1-4 | NA | TRBV5-8 | CASSLTDNEKLFF | TGTGCCAGCAGCTTGACTGATAATGAAAAACTGTTTTTT
NA | TRBJ1-6 | TRBD1 | TRBV6-2/TRBV6-3 | CASSFGTGVNNSPLHF | TGTGCCAGCAGTTTCGGGACAGGCGTTAATAATTCACCCCTCCACTTT
NA | TRBJ2-1 | NA | TRBV14 | CASSHDREQFF | TGTGCCAGCAGCCACGACAGGGAGCAGTTCTTC
NA | TRBJ1-1 | NA | TRBV7-2 | CASSSGLRTNTEAFF | TGTGCCAGCAGCTCCGGTCTAAGAACTAACACTGAAGCTTTCTTT
NA | TRBJ2-7 | TRBD1 | TRBV11-2 | CASRRLRGTGMDEQYF | TGTGCCAGCAGGCGTCTACGCGGGACAGGGATGGACGAGCAGTACTTC
NA | TRBJ1-1 | TRBD1 | TRBV11-3 | CASSLQRTGNTEAFF | TGTGCCAGCAGCCTACAACGGACAGGGAACACTGAAGCTTTCTTT
NA | TRBJ2-7 | TRBD2 | TRBV7-9 | CASSLRAGGTYEQYF | TGTGCCAGCAGCTTAAGGGCGGGAGGGACCTACGAGCAGTACTTC
few | TRBJ2-3 | TRBD2 | TRBV6-5 | CASSYAAGGSDTQYF | TGTGCCAGCAGTTACGCAGCGGGAGGCTCAGATACGCAGTATTTT
NA | TRBJ1-4 | TRBD1 | TRBV9 | CASSVVGQGTEKLFF | TGTGCCAGCAGCGTAGTAGGACAGGGGACCGAAAAACTGTTTTTT
NA | TRBJ1-6 | NA | TRBV27 | CASSLSTDRSSYNSPLHF | TGTGCCAGCAGTTTATCTACCGATAGAAGCTCCTATAATTCACCCCTCCACTTT
NA | TRBJ1-2 | TRBD1 | TRBV29-1 | CSVDRQGIYGYTF | TGCAGCGTGGATAGACAGGGAATCTATGGCTACACCTTC
once | TRBJ2-1 | TRBD2 | TRBV7-2 | CASSSGTSVLNEQFF | TGTGCCAGCAGCTCCGGGACTAGCGTCCTCAATGAGCAGTTCTTC
NA | TRBJ1-1 | NA | TRBV6-2/TRBV6-3 | CASSYSGGGSNTEAFF | TGTGCCAGCAGTTACTCCGGCGGGGGCTCGAACACTGAAGCTTTCTTT
few | TRBJ2-2 | NA | TRBV11-1 | CASSLAQGRTGELFF | TGTGCCAGCAGCTTAGCCCAGGGTCGGACCGGGGAGCTGTTTTTT
NA | TRBJ2-7 | TRBD1 | TRBV14 | CASRPQGIYEQYF | TGTGCCAGCAGGCCACAGGGGATCTACGAGCAGTACTTC
NA | TRBJ2-7 | NA | TRBV9 | CASSGQDLPYEQYF | TGTGCCAGCAGCGGCCAGGACTTACCCTACGAGCAGTACTTC
NA | TRBJ1-2 | NA | TRBV7-2 | CASSLRGDYGYTF | TGTGCCAGCAGCTTAAGGGGTGACTATGGCTACACCTTC
once | TRBJ2-7 | TRBD1 | TRBV25-1 | CASRGRGGQGSKQYF | TGTGCCAGCAGGGGTAGAGGGGGACAGGGGTCTAAGCAGTACTTC
NA | TRBJ1-4 | NA | TRBV10-3 | CAISEGAAGEKLFF | TGTGCCATCAGTGAGGGGGCAGCGGGTGAAAAACTGTTTTTT
NA | TRBJ1-3 | TRBD1 | TRBV6-6 | CASSYGTASGNTIYF | TGTGCCAGCAGTTACGGGACAGCCAGTGGAAACACCATATATTTT
few | TRBJ1-1 | TRBD1 | TRBV5-1 | CASSSGQETTEAFF | TGCGCCAGCAGCTCTGGACAGGAGACCACTGAAGCTTTCTTT
NA | TRBJ1-2 | TRBD1 | TRBV6-5 | CASRDGTAGYGYTF | TGTGCCAGCAGGGATGGGACAGCTGGCTATGGCTACACCTTC
NA | TRBJ2-2 | TRBD2 | TRBV19 | CASSILAGVTGELFF | TGTGCCAGTAGTATTCTAGCGGGAGTCACCGGGGAGCTGTTTTTT
NA | TRBJ2-2 | TRBD2 | TRBV5-1 | CASSLGRLAGGTGELFF | TGCGCCAGCAGCTTGGGACGACTAGCGGGAGGGACCGGGGAGCTGTTTTTT
NA | TRBJ2-7 | TRBD2 | TRBV5-4 | CAYGGTNSYEQYF | TGTGCCTATGGCGGGACTAACTCCTACGAGCAGTACTTC
NA | TRBJ2-3 | NA | TRBV5-1 | CASSLRAAGTDTQYF | TGCGCCAGCAGCTTGCGTGCGGCGGGCACAGATACGCAGTATTTT
NA | TRBJ1-4 | NA | TRBV6-2/TRBV6-3 | CASRPQGKSEKLFF | TGTGCCAGCAGACCTCAGGGAAAGAGCGAAAAACTGTTTTTT
once | TRBJ1-4 | NA | TRBV29-1 | CSVIDRGFEKLFF | TGCAGCGTTATTGATAGGGGGTTCGAAAAACTGTTTTTT
NA | TRBJ1-5 | NA | TRBV7-2 | CASSPYDQPQHF | TGTGCCAGCAGCCCCTACGATCAGCCCCAGCATTTT
NA | TRBJ2-3 | NA | TRBV7-8 | CASSLGPSPFGDTQYF | TGTGCCAGCAGCTTAGGGCCTAGTCCCTTTGGAGATACGCAGTATTTT
once | TRBJ2-1 | TRBD1 | TRBV30 | CAWRTGVGEQFF | TGTGCCTGGCGGACAGGGGTCGGTGAGCAGTTCTTC
once | TRBJ2-7 | NA | TRBV30 | CAGSSRESTYEQYF | TGTGCCGGCAGTAGCCGGGAGAGCACCTACGAGCAGTACTTC
NA | TRBJ1-1 | NA | TRBV12-3/TRBV12-4 | CASTPRGNTEAFF | TGTGCCAGCACTCCAAGGGGGAACACTGAAGCTTTCTTT
NA | TRBJ2-7 | TRBD1 | TRBV18 | CASSPLDRVAHEQYF | TGTGCCAGCTCACCTCTGGACAGGGTTGCCCACGAGCAGTACTTC
NA | TRBJ2-1 | NA | TRBV7-8 | CASSLAQGGQYNEQFF | TGTGCCAGCAGCTTAGCGCAGGGGGGACAGTACAATGAGCAGTTCTTC
few | TRBJ2-7 | NA | TRBV25-1 | CASRAGDPYEQYF | TGTGCCAGCAGGGCAGGGGACCCCTACGAGCAGTACTTC
NA | TRBJ2-7 | NA | TRBV18 | CASSPTGPVTSSYEQYF | TGTGCCAGCTCACCGACAGGACCCGTGACGAGCTCCTACGAGCAGTACTTC
NA | TRBJ1-2 | NA | TRBV5-4 | CASSLGQYPNYGYTF | TGTGCCAGCAGCTTGGGACAGTACCCTAACTATGGCTACACCTTC
few | TRBJ1-1 | TRBD1 | TRBV19 | CASIDRGTMNTEAFF | TGTGCCAGTATCGACAGGGGGACAATGAACACTGAAGCTTTCTTT
NA | TRBJ1-3 | NA | TRBV5-1 | CASSLSSGTGNTIYF | TGCGCCAGCAGCTTATCGTCAGGGACTGGAAACACCATATATTTT
NA | TRBJ2-7 | TRBD2 | TRBV5-8 | CASSEGTSGAYEQYF | TGTGCCAGCAGCGAAGGGACTAGCGGGGCGTACGAGCAGTACTTC
once | TRBJ2-3 | TRBD2 | TRBV3-1/TRBV3-2 | CASSLRTSGRADTQYF | TGTGCCAGCAGCCTCCGGACTAGCGGGAGGGCAGATACGCAGTATTTT
NA | TRBJ2-5 | TRBD2 | TRBV9 | CASSVGTSGGQETQYF | TGTGCCAGCAGCGTTGGGACTAGCGGGGGTCAAGAGACCCAGTACTTC